The TCR beta chain under discussion was sequenced for a study of blood T cell repertoires in COVID-19. Study as a whole: There were acute and convalescent COVID-19 samples, and they came from the United States, Italy and Spain.

The V and J ends lost 6 bases and 4 bases respectively, with 13 bases between them. The CDR3 spans 13 residues. Germline CDR1 and CDR2: MDHEN and SYDVKM. This clone was found a few times. Here immunoSEQ multiplex PCR was the method, and the copy in TCRdb shows in-frame clones only, minus some. The sample consists of about 260,000 clones, approximately 88% of them appearing once. Those enrolled, adults aged 18 to 89 years, came from about two dozen US areas. The sequenced sample consisted of PBMCs or T cells enriched from blood (not recorded which). The V call is TRBV28, the J call TRBJ2-7; a possible D gene is TRBD1 (6 bases). The TCR comes from a woman aged 40 to 55 with acute COVID-19. CDR3 nucleotides: TGTGCCAGCAGACCGGGACAAGAATACGAGCAGTACTTC. Translating gives CASRPGQEYEQYF.